One sample yielded the 16 T cell receptor beta chains listed below, sequenced in a study of blood T cells in healthy people across ages. Combining a sample-barcoded 5' primer with a J-beta primer mix, a second PCR ran for about 6 to 11 cycles. TCRdb re-called the 5' RACE reads through MiXCR, storing one row per CDR3 protein. The sample lists around 1.5 million distinct CDR3 sequences, almost 35% occurring once. The sequenced sample was blood. The receptor set was obtained from a woman in her 30s in good health.

This clonotype was counted a few times. The chain has TRBV20-1 and TRBJ2-7; D is undetermined. Trimming left V 6 bases short and J 4 bases short, with 7 bases between. Germline CDR1 DFQATT, CDR2 SNEGSKA (reference sequence). The CDR3 has 10 amino acids. The CDR3 region has the DNA TGCAGTGCCCTCCGTTACGAGCAGTACTTC. It encodes CSALRYEQYF.

The V call is TRBV2, the J call TRBJ1-4, with 7 bases fitting TRBD1. The CDR3 is 14 residues long. From germline, CDR1 is SNHLY and CDR2 FYNNEI. The V segment lost 6 bases and the J segment 7 bases; nucleotides outside the gene matches: 8. The CDR3 nucleotides read TGTGCCAGCAGGAAGACAGGGACGGGTGAAAAACTGTTTTTT. It translates to CASRKTGTGEKLFF. Combining the CDR3 with reference TRBV2 and TRBJ1-4 gives the whole variable domain EPEVTQTPSHQVTQMGQEVILRCVPISNHLYFYWYRQILGQKVEFLVSFYNNEISEKSEIFDDQFSVERPDGSNFTLKIRSTKLEDSAMYFCASRKTGTGEKLFFGSGTQLSVL.

This sequence joins TRBV6-2 or TRBV6-3 and TRBJ1-1, with D tentatively TRBD1 (6 bases). Trimming cost V 6 bases and J 1 base, with 9 bases left between them. The CDR3 is 13 residues long. The germline V gene encodes CDR1 MNHEY and CDR2 SVGEGT. CDR3 sequence: CASRHRENTEAFF. For the CDR3, the DNA is TGTGCCAGCAGGCACAGGGAGAACACTGAAGCTTTCTTT.

The J gene is TRBJ2-3, the V gene TRBV30; a possible D gene is TRBD1 (5 bases). V dropped 0 bases and J dropped 3 bases, with 13 bases sitting between them. The CDR3 contains 15 residues. Germline V gene data show CDR1 as GTSNPN and CDR2 as SVGIG (reference sequence). The CDR3 DNA is TGTGCCTGGAGTGTACAGGATCCCCTTACAGATACGCAGTATTTT. It specifies CAWSVQDPLTDTQYF.

This clonotype showed up just a few times. This sequence joins TRBV27 and TRBJ2-4; 7 bases fit TRBD2. The J call may be incorrect, as the DNA end agrees better with TRBJ2-7. CDR3 length equals 14 residues. CDR1 and CDR2 (germline): MNHEY, SMNVEV (reference sequence). The CDR3 region has the DNA TGTGCCAGCAGTACTTCAGGGAGGGGACGCGAGCAGTACTTC. Translated: CASSTSGRGREQYF.

This chain joins TRBV4-2 and TRBJ2-3, with a weak D call TRBD1 (6 bases). V was pared by 0 bases and J by 4 bases, with 11 bases between. The germline V gene encodes CDR1 LGHNA and CDR2 YNFKEQ. CDR3 length equals 15 residues. CDR3 bases: TGTGCCAGCAGCCAAGAATGGGGGCAGTCAGATACGCAGTATTTT. Its translation is CASSQEWGQSDTQYF.

Many counts were recorded for this clonotype. This chain uses TRBV4-1 with TRBJ2-3, with 7 nucleotides matching TRBD2. V lost 6 bases to trimming and J lost 3 bases; unmatched junction nucleotides: 3. The CDR3 is made up of 13 amino acids. Germline V lookup: CDR1 MGHRA, CDR2 YSYEKL. The CDR3 DNA reads as TGCGCCAGCAGGAGCGGGATAACAGATACGCAGTATTTT. Encoded protein: CASRSGITDTQYF.

In this sample, this clonotype turned up a few times. This rearrangement joins TRBV29-1 to TRBJ2-1, with 7 bases lining up with TRBD1. The junction had 12 bases not matched to a gene; V was cut back by 8 bases and J by 5 bases. The germline V gene has CDR1 SQVTM and CDR2 ANQGSEA. The CDR3 runs to 14 residues. The CDR3 region has the DNA TGCAGCTCTGAGGGACAGATGGGGCACAATGAGCAGTTCTTC. Protein sequence: CSSEGQMGHNEQFF.

This clonotype was observed a handful of times. The chain combines TRBV4-1 with TRBJ2-1, with 10 positions matching TRBD2. The CDR3 has 17 residues. With V trimmed by 0 bases and J by 2 bases, 4 bases remained unmatched. Germline CDR1 reads MGHRA; CDR2 reads YSYEKL. The chain's CDR3 is CASSQDLSGGPYNEQFF. As DNA, the CDR3 is TGCGCCAGCAGCCAAGACCTTAGCGGGGGGCCCTACAATGAGCAGTTCTTC.

At least ten counts were recorded for this clonotype. CDR3 amino acids: CASSQERLLNYEQYF. The CDR3 DNA reads as TGTGCCAGCAGCCAAGAGCGACTCCTGAACTACGAGCAGTACTTC. This chain links TRBV3-1 with TRBJ2-7; D gene uncertain. With 0 bases removed from V and 3 bases from J, the gap between germline ends came to 12 bases. Germline loops: CDR1 LGHDT, CDR2 YNNKEL (reference sequence). The CDR3 loop spans 15 amino acids.

This clonotype was picked up a small number of times. J is TRBJ1-6 and V is TRBV6-6; D is perhaps TRBD1 (5 bases). Looked up from germline, CDR1 is MNHNY and CDR2 is SVGAGI (reference sequence). The CDR3 loop spans 13 amino acids. Trimming pared 6 bases from V and 8 bases from J, leaving 11 bases between. As DNA, the CDR3 is TGTGCCAGCAGGGGCCGAGGGGATTCACCCCTCCACTTT. Amino acid sequence: CASRGRGDSPLHF.

This chain links TRBV20-1 with TRBJ2-5; perhaps TRBD2 as D (6 bases). The CDR3 runs to 14 residues. Trimming shortened V by 2 bases and J by 5 bases, and 15 bases separated the two germline ends. Germline CDR1 and CDR2: DFQATT and SNEGSKA (reference sequence). CDR3 sequence (DNA): TGCAGTGCTAGATGGGGGGAGAATGTGGAGACCCAGTACTTC. This sequence encodes CSARWGENVETQYF.

The rearrangement uses TRBV6-5 and TRBJ2-3, with 7 bases matching TRBD1. This CDR3 is built from 15 residues. The trim removed 0 bases at V and 8 bases at J, leaving 8 bases unmatched. Germline V gene data show CDR1 as MNHEY and CDR2 as SVGAGI. The CDR3 sequence is CASSYSGSTGATQYF. The CDR3 DNA sequence: TGTGCCAGCAGTTACTCCGGAAGTACAGGGGCTACGCAGTATTTT.

The chain employs TRBV28 and TRBJ1-2, with D possibly being TRBD1 (6 bases). The CDR3 totals 14 residues. Trimming left V 4 bases short and J 7 bases short, with 16 bases between. Germline-derived CDR1 and CDR2 are MDHEN and SYDVKM. In DNA, the CDR3 is TGTGCCAGCAGTTCAATAAGGGGGGGGATTGGCTACACCTTC. This translates into CASSSIRGGIGYTF.

The V call is TRBV28, the J call TRBJ2-7, with 8 bases matching TRBD2. Per germline, CDR1 MDHEN and CDR2 SYDVKM. With 5 bases clipped from V and 9 bases from J, the junction kept 18 bases outside the gene matches. The CDR3 spans 16 residues. The CDR3 is CASSRPQPGLAGVQYF. The CDR3 DNA follows: TGTGCCAGCAGTCGACCCCAACCAGGACTAGCAGGCGTGCAGTACTTC.

This clonotype came up many times. The rearrangement uses TRBV20-1 and TRBJ2-7; 8 bases map to TRBD1. The J segment lost 3 bases and the V segment lost 1 base, leaving 2 bases of the junction unmatched. CDR3 length: 13 residues. Germline V gives CDR1 DFQATT, CDR2 SNEGSKA (reference sequence). The CDR3 bases are TGCAGTGCTAGAGGGACAGGGATCTACGAGCAGTACTTC. Translating it yields CSARGTGIYEQYF.